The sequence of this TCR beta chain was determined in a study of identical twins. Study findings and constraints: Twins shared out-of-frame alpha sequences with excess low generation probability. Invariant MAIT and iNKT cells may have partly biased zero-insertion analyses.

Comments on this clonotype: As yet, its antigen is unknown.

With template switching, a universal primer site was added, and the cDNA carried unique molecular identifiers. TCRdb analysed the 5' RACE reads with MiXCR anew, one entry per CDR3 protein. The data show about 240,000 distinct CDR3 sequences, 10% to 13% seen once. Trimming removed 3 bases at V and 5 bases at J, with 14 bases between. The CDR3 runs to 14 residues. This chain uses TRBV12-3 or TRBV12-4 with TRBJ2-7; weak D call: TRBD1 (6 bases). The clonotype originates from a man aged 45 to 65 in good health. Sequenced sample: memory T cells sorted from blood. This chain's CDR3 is CASSFLQGWNEQYF. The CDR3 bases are TGTGCCAGCAGTTTTTTACAGGGATGGAACGAGCAGTACTTC.